Detailed here is one T cell receptor beta chain. This sample is drawn from a study of blood T cell repertoires in COVID-19. The authors' processing: The authors estimated nucleated cell counts from reference gene primer amplification. Method: immunoSEQ multiplex PCR; TCRdb's copy keeps in-frame clones and lacks some. V, J and clone size are taken as reported in that table, and D and trimming were inferred from the DNA itself. The sample holds roughly 300,000 clones, about 89% seen once. CDR1 MNHEY and CDR2 SVGEGT come from the germline V gene. The V segment lost 1 base and the J segment 2 bases; nucleotides outside the gene matches: 14. This CDR3 spans 19 amino acids.

This sequence originates from a woman between 50 and 59 years old who had recovered from COVID-19. The chain carries TRBV6-2 or TRBV6-3 and TRBJ1-1; TRBD1 matches 9 bases. The source material was peripheral blood. DNA for the CDR3: TGTGCCAGCAGTTACTGGTCCCCGGGACAGGGTATGAGAAACACTGAAGCTTTCTTT. Encoded protein: CASSYWSPGQGMRNTEAFF.